Listed below are T cell receptor beta chains from one sample, sequenced in a study of naive and memory T cell subsets. In TCRdb, the UMI-ligation and nested PCR reads were re-called with MiXCR into one record per CDR3 protein. Found here are roughly 99,000 distinct CDR3 sequences, around 11% of them singletons; the top ten hold just over 0.13%. Sequenced material: naive CD4+ T cells from blood. The receptors were sampled from a human donor in good health. The CDR3 runs from the conserved cysteine through the conserved F or W. The D gene is left open where the match is weak. Size is stated for part of the rows, as once, few or many counts, or as a class when the clone is expanded.

-	few	TRBJ2-5	TRBV15	TGTGCCACCAGCAGAGATCTGGGCGAGACCCAGTACTTC	CATSRDLGETQYF
-	-	TRBJ2-3	TRBV20-1	TGCAGTGCTAGACTCGGGACTTCCACAGATACGCAGTATTTT	CSARLGTSTDTQYF
-	-	TRBJ1-5	TRBV12-3/TRBV12-4	TGTGCCAGCTCCTTGGGGTCGGGAAATCAGCCCCAGCATTTT	CASSLGSGNQPQHF
TRBD2	few	TRBJ2-3	TRBV5-6	TGTGCCAGCAGCTTGCTTAGGGCGGGGGGACCAGATACGCAGTATTTT	CASSLLRAGGPDTQYF
TRBD2	many	TRBJ2-4	TRBV5-4	TGTGCCAGCAGCTTGGAACTAGCGGGGGGCAGGAACATTCAGTACTTC	CASSLELAGGRNIQYF
TRBD2	-	TRBJ2-3	TRBV7-2	TGTGCCAGCAGCTTTTCGGGACTAGCGGGAGAGACGCAGTATTTT	CASSFSGLAGETQYF
-	many	TRBJ1-1	TRBV7-2	TGTGCCAGCAGCTTAGAGTCAGGGGTTGGTGCTGAAGCTTTCTTT	CASSLESGVGAEAFF
-	once	TRBJ1-5	TRBV5-1	TGCGCCAGCAGCTTGGAGCCAGGACATAGCAATCAGCCCCAGCATTTT	CASSLEPGHSNQPQHF
-	-	TRBJ1-4	TRBV4-3	TGCGCCAGCAGCCAAGCAACCGGGGAAAAACTGTTTTTT	CASSQATGEKLFF
TRBD1	few	TRBJ2-7	TRBV20-1	TGCAGTGCTAGAGCGGCCGGGACAGGAGGATACGAGCAGTACTTC	CSARAAGTGGYEQYF